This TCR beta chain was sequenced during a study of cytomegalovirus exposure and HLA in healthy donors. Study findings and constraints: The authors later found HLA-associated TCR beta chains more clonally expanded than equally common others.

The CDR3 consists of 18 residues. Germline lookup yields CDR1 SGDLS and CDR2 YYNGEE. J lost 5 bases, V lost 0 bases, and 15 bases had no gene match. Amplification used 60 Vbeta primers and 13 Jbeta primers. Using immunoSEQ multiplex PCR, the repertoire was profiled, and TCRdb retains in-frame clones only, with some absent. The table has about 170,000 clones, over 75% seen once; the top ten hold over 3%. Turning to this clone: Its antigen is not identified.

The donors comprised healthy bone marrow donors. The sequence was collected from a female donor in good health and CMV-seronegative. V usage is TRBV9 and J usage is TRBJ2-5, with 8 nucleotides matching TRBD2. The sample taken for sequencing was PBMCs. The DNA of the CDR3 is TGTGCCAGCAGCGTAGGGGCTAGCGGGCACCCGAGCGGGGAGACCCAGTACTTC. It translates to CASSVGASGHPSGETQYF.